Sequencing of this T cell receptor (beta chain) was carried out in a study of T-cell memory formation after mild COVID-19. Overall study results and limits: Clones that got smaller from day 15 to 85 had even CD4/CD8, while clones growing later tipped toward CD4+. Some clones that responded were present in memory (sampled pre-infection), which suggests cross-reactive memory joined.

Looked up from germline, CDR1 is SGHRS and CDR2 is YFSETQ. This CDR3 region has 15 residues. The V and J ends lost 0 bases and 7 bases respectively, with 16 bases between them. Using constant-segment primers, 5'RACE produced TCR alpha and TCR beta cDNA libraries carrying sample barcodes and UMIs. TCRdb recomputed calls from the 5' RACE reads with MiXCR, one row per CDR3 protein. The data contain 300,000 to 400,000 distinct CDR3 sequences, roughly 15% of them singletons. Comments on this clonotype: The antigen remains undetermined.

The sequencing input was PBMCs or a T cell subset sorted from them (not recorded which). This clonotype originated in a man between 18 and 29 years old who had mild COVID-19 (a few samples of this study predate the infection). Cell type and time point are not known. The chain recombines TRBV5-1 with TRBJ1-1; maybe TRBD1 (5 bases). The CDR3 region is CASSLAQSSRDEAFF. The CDR3 bases are TGCGCCAGCAGCTTGGCCCAATCATCCAGGGATGAAGCTTTCTTT. Supplemented by reference TRBV5-1 and TRBJ1-1, the full variable domain reads KAGVTQTPRYLIKTRGQQVTLSCSPISGHRSVSWYQQTPGQGLQFLFEYFSETQRNKGNFPGRFSGRQFSNSRSEMNVSTLELGDSALYLCASSLAQSSRDEAFFGQGTRLTVV.